This TCR beta chain was sequenced in a study of T cell changes during pregnancy in multiple sclerosis. As for this clone: Other DNA sequences in the sample encode the same CDR3.

The assay was immunoSEQ multiplex PCR, and TCRdb's table has in-frame clones only and misses some. Of around 69,000 clones listed, approximately 91% are singletons. The source of this sequence is a female donor with multiple sclerosis, enrolled in a pregnancy study. The sequencing here drew on peripheral blood, taken in the third trimester of pregnancy.

The CDR3 DNA sequence: TGTGCCAGCAGCTTAGGGGACAGGGGTAATCAGCCCCAGCATTTT. As protein: CASSLGDRGNQPQHF. This chain joins TRBV7-9 and TRBJ1-5; TRBD1 matches 10 bases. The CDR3 runs 15 residues. Germline V lookup: CDR1 SEHNR, CDR2 FQNEAQ (reference sequence). V trimming: 1 base; J trimming: 4 bases; junction bases outside the gene matches: 1.